This TCR beta chain was obtained from a study of post-analysis software for immune sequencing data. Study-wide findings and caveats: Elevated frequency relative to controls characterized four or five TRBV segments in patients, TRBV5-6, TRBV5-1 and TRBV20-1 among them.

From germline, CDR1 is SGHRS and CDR2 YFSETQ. The CDR3 spans 13 residues. With 7 bases removed from V and 5 bases from J, the gap between germline ends came to 15 bases. For this clonotype: Its matching antigen is unknown.

The TCR beta cDNA libraries carried unique molecular identifiers. TCRdb reanalysed the PCR reads using MiXCR and keeps one entry per CDR3 protein. The table includes approximately 250,000 distinct CDR3 sequences, 30% to 45% detected once. Sequencing was carried out using blood. The chain employs TRBV5-1 and TRBJ1-2, with unresolved D. The source is a girl aged 5-17 years with multiple sclerosis. CDR3 region: CASGVDAGYGYTF. CDR3 DNA sequence: TGCGCCAGCGGTGTCGACGCTGGGTATGGCTACACCTTC.